Sequencing of this TCR beta chain was carried out in a study of T cells after yellow fever vaccination. Findings of the study overall: Abundant bulk-population clonotypes could contaminate the FACS-sorted repertoires.

By 5'RACE template switching, TCR cDNA was produced, with a universal primer site and UMIs added in the process. MiXCR, applied by TCRdb to the 5' RACE reads, yields one record per CDR3 protein. In the table there are about 300,000 distinct CDR3 sequences, around 10% of which are singletons. This clonotype was observed a few times. Antigen unknown. Trimming shortened V by 9 bases and J by 9 bases, and 12 bases separated the two germline ends. CDR1 is LNHDA and CDR2 is SQIVND in the germline V gene (reference sequence). This CDR3 is 12 amino acids long. V and J are TRBV19 and TRBJ1-6; no firm D call. This sample comprised CD4+ T cells sorted from PBMCs, obtained 5 days after the yellow fever booster vaccination. The TCR originated in a man younger than 35 who received the YFV17D yellow fever vaccine. CDR3 nucleotide sequence: TGTGCCAGCGGACCTTGGGGTTCACCCCTCCACTTT. Residues: CASGPWGSPLHF. The full variable domain, with the rest looked up from reference TRBV19 and TRBJ1-6, is DGGITQSPKYLFRKEGQNVTLSCEQNLNHDAMYWYRQDPGQGLRLIYYSQIVNDFQKGDIAEGYSVSREKKESFPLTVTSAQKNPTAFYLCASGPWGSPLHFGNGTRLTVT.